This T cell receptor (beta chain) was found in a study of blood T cell repertoires in COVID-19. At the level of the study: Acute and convalescent COVID-19 specimens originated in the United States, Italy and Spain. T cells, B-cell-depleted T cells, or PBMCs supplied cDNA or gDNA.

Authors' data handling: By means of reference gene primer amplification, nucleated cell counts were estimated. Profiling relied on immunoSEQ multiplex PCR, and the TCRdb table lists in-frame clones only, not all of them. D and trimming were read from the DNA, whereas the V and J calls and clone size are those reported in that table. The table lists under 250,000 clones, 80% to 90% of them singletons. Germline trimming cut 3 bases from V and 5 bases from J; bases unmatched to any gene: 5. The CDR3 length is 15 residues. Germline V gene data show CDR1 as MDHEN and CDR2 as SYDVKM. This TCR was sampled from a woman in her forties or fifties with active or convalescent COVID-19. Source material: peripheral blood. The V gene is TRBV28, the J gene TRBJ2-7, with TRBD2 identical over 12 bases. The CDR3 reads CASSFPGLAGNEQYF. For the CDR3, the DNA is TGTGCCAGCAGTTTCCCGGGACTAGCGGGTAACGAGCAGTACTTC. Looking up the rest from reference TRBV28 and TRBJ2-7 gives the full variable domain: DVKVTQSSRYLVKRTGEKVFLECVQDMDHENMFWYRQDPGLGLRLIYFSYDVKMKEKGDIPEGYSVSREKKERFSLILESASTNQTSMYLCASSFPGLAGNEQYFGPGTRLTVT.